What follows are 8 T cell receptor beta chains derived from one specimen sequenced in a study of T cells after posttransplantation cyclophosphamide. Method: immunoSEQ multiplex PCR; TCRdb's copy keeps in-frame clones and lacks some. The sample gives some 39,000 clones, none seen only once, and the top ten clones hold roughly 1.1%. The sequenced sample was PBMCs. These receptors were obtained from a girl under 18 in good health, CMV-negative, and a related stem cell transplant donor.

There are many counts of this clone. The V and J genes are TRBV25-1 and TRBJ2-7; D remains ambiguous. Germline loops: CDR1 MGHDK, CDR2 SYGVNS. The CDR3 sequence is 13 residues long. Trimming took off 3 bases at V and 3 bases at J, with 9 bases between the two ends. CDR3 bases: TGTGCCAGCAGTGAGGGCCGTAACTACGAGCAGTACTTC. Protein: CASSEGRNYEQYF.

Ten or more counts support this clone. The chain uses TRBV10-3 and TRBJ1-2; D gene unclear. The V gene's germline CDR1 is ENHRY and CDR2 SYGVKD. The V gene lost 2 bases and the J gene lost 8 bases, with 6 bases spanning the gap. The CDR3 covers 11 residues. Here the CDR3 DNA reads TGTGCCATCAGTGAGGGGGAGGGCTACACCTTC. It specifies CAISEGEGYTF.

This clone was observed at least ten times. The chain carries TRBV4-2 and TRBJ2-3; 7 bases map to TRBD2. The J segment lost 6 bases and the V segment lost 0 bases, leaving 9 bases of the junction unmatched. The CDR3 covers 16 residues. The germline CDR1 and CDR2 sequences are LGHNA and YNFKEQ. CDR3 in amino acids: CASSQEPAGSRDTQYF. The CDR3 DNA reads TGTGCCAGCAGCCAAGAGCCAGCGGGGTCGAGGGATACGCAGTATTTT.

This clone showed up many times. The CDR3 here is CAWKVLSYAGYTF. The CDR3 DNA is TGTGCCTGGAAAGTACTGTCTTATGCGGGCTACACCTTC. The rearrangement joins TRBV30 to TRBJ1-2; no firm D call. CDR1 GTSNPN and CDR2 SVGIG come from the germline V gene (reference sequence). Deletions cut 4 bases from V and 8 bases from J, with 17 bases between. CDR3 size: 13 residues. The variable domain in full, completed from reference TRBV30 and TRBJ1-2, reads SQTIHQWPATLVQPVGSPLSLECTVEGTSNPNLYWYRQAAGRGLQLLFYSVGIGQISSEVPQNLSASRPQDRQFILSSKKLLLSDSGFYLCAWKVLSYAGYTFGSGTRLTVV.

This clone was counted only a few times. The CDR3 DNA is TGTGCCAGCAGCGTAGACCACAACCCAGGGGAGACCCAGTACTTC. Residues: CASSVDHNPGETQYF. The chain employs TRBV9 and TRBJ2-5, with D perhaps TRBD1 (5 bases). Trimming took off 0 bases at V and 5 bases at J, with 14 bases between the two ends. Germline loops: CDR1 SGDLS, CDR2 YYNGEE. CDR3 length: 15 amino acids.

This chain links TRBV9 with TRBJ2-7, with D maybe TRBD1 (6 bases). V was pared by 2 bases and J by 3 bases, with 9 bases between. This CDR3 comprises 13 residues. The germline V gene has CDR1 SGDLS and CDR2 YYNGEE. The CDR3 loop is CASSVTQGYEQYF. In nucleotides, the CDR3 is TGTGCCAGCAGCGTCACACAGGGCTACGAGCAGTACTTC.

The V call is TRBV5-6, the J call TRBJ1-2; 8 nucleotides line up with TRBD1. The CDR3 has 15 amino acids. J lost 2 bases, V lost 0 bases, and 3 bases had no gene match. The germline V gene encodes CDR1 SGHDT and CDR2 YYEEEE. CDR3 sequence: CASSLANRGNYGYTF. CDR3 in DNA: TGTGCCAGCAGCTTGGCCAACAGGGGGAACTATGGCTACACCTTC.

This chain links TRBV30 with TRBJ1-5; a weak D match, TRBD1 (5 bases). The germline CDR1 and CDR2 sequences are GTSNPN and SVGIG (reference sequence). Trimming cost V 3 bases and J 9 bases, with 15 bases left between them. CDR3 length: 13 amino acids. CDR3 protein: CAWRSGAWGPQHF. DNA for the CDR3: TGTGCCTGGAGAAGCGGGGCTTGGGGGCCCCAGCATTTT.